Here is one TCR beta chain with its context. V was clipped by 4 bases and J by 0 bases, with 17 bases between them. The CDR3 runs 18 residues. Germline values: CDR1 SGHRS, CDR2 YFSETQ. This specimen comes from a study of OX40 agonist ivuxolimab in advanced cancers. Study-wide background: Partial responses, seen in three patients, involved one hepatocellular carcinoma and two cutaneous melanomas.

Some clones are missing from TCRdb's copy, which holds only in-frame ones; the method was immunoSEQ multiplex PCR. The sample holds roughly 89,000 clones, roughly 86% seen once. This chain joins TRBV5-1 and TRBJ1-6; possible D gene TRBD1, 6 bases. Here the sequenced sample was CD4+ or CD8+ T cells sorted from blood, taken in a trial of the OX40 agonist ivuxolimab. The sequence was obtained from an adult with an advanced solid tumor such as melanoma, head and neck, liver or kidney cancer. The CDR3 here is CASSPGQLSSSYNSPLHF. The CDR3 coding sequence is TGCGCCAGCAGCCCCGGACAGCTCTCGAGCTCCTATAATTCACCCCTCCACTTT.